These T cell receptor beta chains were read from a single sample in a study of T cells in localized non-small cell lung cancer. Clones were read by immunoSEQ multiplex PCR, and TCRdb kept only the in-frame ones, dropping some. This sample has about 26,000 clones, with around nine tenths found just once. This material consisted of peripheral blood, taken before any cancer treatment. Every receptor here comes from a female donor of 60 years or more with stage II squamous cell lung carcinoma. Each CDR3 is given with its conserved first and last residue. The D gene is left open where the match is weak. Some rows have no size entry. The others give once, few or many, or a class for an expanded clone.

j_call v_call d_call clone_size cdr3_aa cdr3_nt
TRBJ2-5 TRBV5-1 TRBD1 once CAGSLVGQEGETQYF TGCGCCGGCAGCTTGGTGGGACAGGAGGGGGAGACCCAGTACTTC
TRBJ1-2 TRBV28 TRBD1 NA CASSPGTGANYGYTF TGTGCCAGCAGTCCCGGGACAGGGGCTAACTATGGCTACACCTTC
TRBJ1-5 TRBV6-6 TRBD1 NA CATRGQVSDQPQHF TGTGCCACCAGAGGACAGGTCTCAGATCAGCCCCAGCATTTT
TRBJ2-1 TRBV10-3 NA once CAISESSDDEQFF TGTGCCATCAGTGAGTCCAGCGACGATGAGCAGTTCTTC
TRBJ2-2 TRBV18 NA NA CASSPGYTGELFF TGTGCCAGCTCACCTGGTTACACCGGGGAGCTGTTTTTT
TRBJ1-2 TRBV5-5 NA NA CASSLEGSHYTF TGTGCCAGCAGCTTGGAGGGCAGCCACTACACCTTC
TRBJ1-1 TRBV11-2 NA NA CASSPREGKGNTEAFF TGTGCCAGCAGCCCTCGGGAGGGAAAGGGGAACACTGAAGCTTTCTTT
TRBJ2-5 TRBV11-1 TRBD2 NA CASSPGLAGGTETQYF TGTGCCAGCAGCCCCGGACTAGCGGGGGGCACCGAGACCCAGTACTTC
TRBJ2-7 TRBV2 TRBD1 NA CASSGYPIVDRGHEQYF TGTGCCAGCAGTGGTTATCCCATAGTGGACAGGGGGCACGAGCAGTACTTC
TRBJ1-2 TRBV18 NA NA CASSPKIATQEDYTF TGTGCCAGCTCACCAAAAATTGCAACACAGGAGGACTACACCTTC
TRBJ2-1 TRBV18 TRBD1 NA CASSPVGQGGNEQFF TGTGCCAGCTCACCTGTGGGACAGGGGGGTAATGAGCAGTTCTTC
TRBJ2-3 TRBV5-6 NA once CASSYYPVDTQYF TGTGCCAGCAGCTACTATCCAGTCGATACGCAGTATTTT
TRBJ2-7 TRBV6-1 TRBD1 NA CASSNREGGHEQYF TGTGCCAGCAGCAACAGGGAAGGGGGCCACGAGCAGTACTTC
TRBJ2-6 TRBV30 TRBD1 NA CAWSRTGAGANVLTF TGTGCCTGGAGTCGCACAGGGGCTGGGGCCAACGTCCTGACTTTC
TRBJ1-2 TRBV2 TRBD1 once CASRGQGATGYTF TGTGCCAGCAGAGGACAGGGGGCGACTGGCTACACCTTC
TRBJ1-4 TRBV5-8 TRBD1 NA CASSLVARTGGEKLFF TGTGCCAGCAGCTTGGTCGCCCGGACAGGGGGGGAAAAACTGTTTTTT
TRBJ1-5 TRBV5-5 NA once CASSLGSGQPQHF TGTGCCAGCAGCTTGGGGTCCGGGCAGCCCCAGCATTTT
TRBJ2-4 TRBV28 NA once CASSLEGENIQYF TGTGCCAGCAGTTTGGAGGGGGAGAACATTCAGTACTTC
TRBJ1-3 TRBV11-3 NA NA CASSSSDSLGNTIYF TGTGCCAGCAGCTCCTCAGACAGCCTTGGAAACACCATATATTTT
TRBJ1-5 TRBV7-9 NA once CASSSELTQPQHF TGTGCCAGCAGCTCCGAGCTCACTCAGCCCCAGCATTTT
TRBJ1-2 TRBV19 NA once CASSKKEPNYGYTF TGTGCCAGTAGTAAGAAAGAACCAAACTATGGCTACACCTTC
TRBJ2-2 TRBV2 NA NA CASSEEVTGELFF TGTGCCAGCAGTGAAGAAGTTACCGGGGAGCTGTTTTTT
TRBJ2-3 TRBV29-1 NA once CSSDGGLGNTDTQYF TGCAGCTCAGATGGGGGCCTCGGGAACACAGATACGCAGTATTTT
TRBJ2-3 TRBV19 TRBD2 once CASSMGSSGGPDTQYF TGTGCCAGTAGTATGGGATCTAGCGGGGGCCCCGATACGCAGTATTTT
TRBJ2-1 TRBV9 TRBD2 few CASSSTTSGSYNEQFF TGTGCCAGCAGCTCAACTACTAGCGGGTCCTACAATGAGCAGTTCTTC
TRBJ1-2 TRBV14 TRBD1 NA CASSQVTGGDGYTF TGTGCCAGCAGCCAAGTCACAGGGGGCGATGGCTACACCTTC
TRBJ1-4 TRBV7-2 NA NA CASSPHRTTNEKLFF TGTGCCAGCAGCCCCCACAGGACAACTAATGAAAAACTGTTTTTT
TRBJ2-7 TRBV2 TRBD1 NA CASRADRNSYEQYF TGTGCCAGCAGAGCGGACAGGAATAGCTACGAGCAGTACTTC